Sequencing of this T cell receptor beta chain was carried out in a study of T-cell reconstitution after alpha-beta-depleted transplantation in children. Study-level points and caveats: Roughly two months post-transplant, alpha-beta T cells reportedly originated from several hundred graft clones that had expanded. Diversity of TCRbeta at day 60 was high in some patients, arising from surviving recipient T cells and thymic progenitors.

About this clonotype itself: The antigen is unknown.

The authors prepared the TCRbeta library with unique molecular identifiers. TCRdb re-derived calls from the PCR reads in MiXCR, one entry per CDR3 protein. The sample contains a few hundred thousand distinct CDR3 sequences, roughly a quarter of which appear only once. Trimming removed 5 bases from V and 0 bases from J, with 13 bases in between. The CDR3 length is 15 residues. Germline V gene data show CDR1 as SGHTA and CDR2 as FQGNSA. The material sequenced was PBMCs, taken before TCRalphabeta/CD19-depleted stem cell transplant. This chain links TRBV7-2 with TRBJ1-1, with D tentatively TRBD1 (5 bases). The source is a girl aged 2 to 9 with Fanconi anemia, due to receive a stem cell transplant. The CDR3 region has the DNA TGTGCCAGCAGCCCAGAGGGGATTATGAACACTGAAGCTTTCTTT. It yields the protein CASSPEGIMNTEAFF.